The rows below give T cell receptor beta chains drawn from one sample of a study of blood T cell repertoires in COVID-19. Generated by immunoSEQ multiplex PCR, the TCRdb table keeps only in-frame clones and is missing some. The table records 90,000 to 120,000 clones, roughly four fifths of them present only once. Specimen: peripheral blood. All receptors derive from a man between 60 and 70 years old with acute or convalescent COVID-19. Each CDR3 is given with its conserved first and last residue. The D gene is left open where the match is weak. Only part of the rows carry a size: once, few, many, or a class if the clone is expanded.

-	TRBV2	-	TRBJ2-6	CASSDYGRGGANVLTF	TGTGCCAGCAGTGATTACGGCAGGGGAGGGGCCAACGTCCTGACTTTC
-	TRBV6-5	-	TRBJ2-7	CATKPRAGSSYEQYF	TGTGCCACCAAACCCCGGGCAGGGTCATCCTACGAGCAGTACTTC
-	TRBV15	-	TRBJ1-6	CATSRDLFNSPLHF	TGTGCCACCAGCAGAGATCTGTTTAATTCACCCCTCCACTTT
TRBD1	TRBV5-1	once	TRBJ2-7	CASSFSWTGGAGIEQYF	TGCGCCAGCAGCTTTTCGTGGACAGGGGGCGCCGGGATCGAGCAGTACTTC
-	TRBV4-2	-	TRBJ1-1	CASSPRQMNTEAFF	TGTGCCAGCAGCCCCCGACAGATGAACACTGAAGCTTTCTTT
-	TRBV10-2	-	TRBJ1-5	CASMPETINQPQHF	TGCGCCAGCATGCCGGAGACGATCAATCAGCCCCAGCATTTT
-	TRBV3-1/TRBV3-2	once	TRBJ1-1	CASSQGTFNTEAFF	TGTGCCAGCAGCCAAGGGACTTTTAACACTGAAGCTTTCTTT
TRBD2	TRBV11-3	-	TRBJ2-1	CASSLYSGGWSRGDEQFF	TGTGCCAGCAGCTTATATAGCGGGGGTTGGTCCCGAGGGGATGAGCAGTTCTTC
TRBD2	TRBV5-5	-	TRBJ2-5	CASSLAVGGTAQETQYF	TGTGCCAGCAGCTTGGCCGTGGGAGGGACGGCACAAGAGACCCAGTACTTC
-	TRBV3-1/TRBV3-2	-	TRBJ2-3	CASSDRDPSTDTQYF	TGTGCCAGCAGCGACCGGGATCCATCTACAGATACGCAGTATTTT
TRBD1	TRBV15	-	TRBJ1-3	CATSKRTGLNTIYF	TGTGCCACCAGCAAAAGGACAGGGTTAAACACCATATATTTT
-	TRBV5-8	-	TRBJ2-3	CASSFGHSTDTQYF	TGTGCCAGCAGCTTTGGCCATAGCACAGATACGCAGTATTTT
TRBD2	TRBV19	-	TRBJ2-1	CASSISASGSYNEQFF	TGTGCCAGTAGTATCTCGGCTAGCGGGTCCTACAATGAGCAGTTCTTC
TRBD2	TRBV7-7	-	TRBJ2-3	CASSRLAGRSDTQYF	TGTGCTAGCAGCCGACTAGCGGGAAGGTCAGATACGCAGTATTTT
-	TRBV24-1	-	TRBJ2-7	CATSEGGPEDEQYF	TGTGCCACCAGTGAGGGGGGGCCCGAGGACGAGCAGTACTTC
-	TRBV3-1/TRBV3-2	-	TRBJ1-6	CASSQVGGQSSSPLHF	TGTGCCAGCAGCCAAGTAGGTGGACAGTCATCTTCACCCCTCCACTTT
TRBD2	TRBV5-1	-	TRBJ2-7	CASSHGLAGGQTYEQYF	TGCGCCAGCAGCCACGGACTAGCGGGGGGGCAAACATACGAGCAGTACTTC
-	TRBV2	-	TRBJ1-6	CASSETGISNSPLHF	TGTGCCAGCAGTGAAACGGGGATCAGTAATTCACCCCTCCACTTT
TRBD2	TRBV3-1/TRBV3-2	-	TRBJ2-4	CASSQDILAGRYF	TGTGCCAGCAGCCAAGATATCCTAGCGGGTCGGTACTTC
-	TRBV7-2	-	TRBJ2-1	CASSSVGQGKRAQFF	TGTGCCAGCAGCTCGGTGGGGCAGGGGAAACGCGCGCAGTTCTTC
-	TRBV28	-	TRBJ2-2	CASHKSGTNTGELFF	TGTGCCAGCCATAAGTCCGGGACTAACACCGGGGAGCTGTTTTTT
TRBD1	TRBV19	-	TRBJ2-7	CASKTGANSYEQYF	TGTGCCAGCAAGACAGGGGCAAACTCCTACGAGCAGTACTTC
-	TRBV25-1	-	TRBJ2-2	CASSAAGTKNTGELFF	TGTGCCAGCAGTGCGGCCGGGACAAAGAACACCGGGGAGCTGTTTTTT
-	TRBV21-1	few	TRBJ1-6	CASGGLRLLFSPLHF	TGTGCCAGCGGCGGACTGAGGTTACTCTTTTCGCCCCTCCACTTT
-	TRBV10-3	-	TRBJ2-1	CAIRASVFNEQFF	TGTGCCATCAGGGCTAGCGTATTCAATGAGCAGTTCTTC
TRBD2	TRBV2	-	TRBJ2-1	CASSEPGLASSYNEQFF	TGTGCCAGCAGTGAGCCGGGACTAGCAAGCTCCTACAATGAGCAGTTCTTC
-	TRBV5-4	-	TRBJ2-2	CASSFEQEPGELFF	TGTGCCAGCAGCTTCGAGCAGGAACCCGGGGAGCTGTTTTTT
TRBD2	TRBV30	-	TRBJ2-3	CAWRTSGSDTQYF	TGTGCCTGGAGGACTAGCGGGAGTGATACGCAGTATTTT
TRBD1	TRBV7-3	-	TRBJ2-1	CASSPNRGEQFF	TGTGCCAGCAGCCCGAACAGGGGCGAGCAGTTCTTC
TRBD1	TRBV10-1	-	TRBJ1-6	CASSRDRGQSPLHF	TGCGCCAGCAGCAGGGACAGGGGGCAATCACCCCTCCACTTT
TRBD1	TRBV15	-	TRBJ1-2	CATSRDRDSLYGYTF	TGTGCCACCAGCAGGGACAGGGACTCTCTCTATGGCTACACCTTC
TRBD1	TRBV6-5	few	TRBJ1-4	CASCSDRGREKLFF	TGTGCCAGCTGCTCAGACAGGGGTCGTGAAAAACTGTTTTTT
TRBD1	TRBV10-3	few	TRBJ2-7	CATKQGYEQYF	TGTGCCACCAAACAGGGGTACGAGCAGTACTTC
TRBD2	TRBV6-1	-	TRBJ2-5	CASSELAGVGETQYF	TGTGCCAGCAGTGAACTAGCGGGAGTAGGTGAGACCCAGTACTTC
-	TRBV7-3	-	TRBJ1-6	CASSLTGTSYNSPLHF	TGTGCCAGCAGCTTAACCGGGACATCGTATAATTCACCCCTCCACTTT
TRBD1	TRBV5-4	-	TRBJ1-4	CASKQGADATNEKLFF	TGTGCCAGCAAACAGGGGGCGGACGCAACTAATGAAAAACTGTTTTTT
-	TRBV19	-	TRBJ2-3	CASSPSTDTQYF	TGTGCCAGTAGTCCGAGCACAGATACGCAGTATTTT
-	TRBV5-1	-	TRBJ2-3	CASSLRGALADTQYF	TGCGCCAGCAGCTTGCGGGGGGCGCTCGCAGATACGCAGTATTTT
TRBD1	TRBV7-8	-	TRBJ1-1	CASSLETGLGTEAFF	TGTGCCAGCAGCTTAGAGACAGGGCTGGGCACTGAAGCTTTCTTT